This TCR beta chain is from a study of CD8+ T cells in alopecia areata (dated by TCRdb to the late 2010s). A note on the overall study: The treated patients, all with moderate-to-severe alopecia areata, were enrolled in an open-label pilot trial of oral tofacitinib given at 5 to 10 mg twice daily. Tofacitinib was given for 6 to 18 months, followed by 6 months of follow-up off drug to assess delayed response and recurrence. For the treated patients, the SALT score, which quantifies what percentage of scalp surface area is affected, served as the measure of disease severity. To study T cell clonal expansion in alopecia areata, the researchers applied high-throughput TCRbeta sequencing to both the C3H/HeJ mouse model and human patients. Human TCRbeta sequencing covered scalp tissue and sorted CD4+ and CD8+ peripheral blood T cells from patchy and totalis/universalis alopecia areata patients and healthy controls. Tofacitinib-treated patients had biopsies at baseline and at 4 and 24 weeks of treatment, with a later scalp biopsy in several patients. Scalp clonality was compared among normal scalp (n=4), patchy alopecia areata scalp (n=8), and alopecia totalis/universalis scalp (n=8). RNA came from the PAXgene miRNA kit for fixed scalp, the miRNeasy kit for PBMCs, and the RNeasy kit for mouse skin. TCRbeta CDR3 regions were amplified by immunoSEQ multiplex PCR with 35 Vbeta forward and 13 Jbeta reverse primers.

Library prep was done by the immunoSEQ multiplex PCR assay. To provide template for TCR sequencing, every sample had RNA extracted and reverse transcribed into cDNA. SuperScript III was used for first-strand cDNA synthesis, primed with a 2:1 mix of oligo-dT and random hexamers. A synthetic immune receptor repertoire was used to gauge amplification bias, and whatever bias remained was removed computationally. Turning to the authors' computational methods: Raw reads were preprocessed for error removal, and CDR3 was defined according to IMGT conventions as running from the conserved cysteine to phenylalanine. Clonality was computed by normalizing Shannon entropy by log2 of the number of productive unique TCRs and subtracting the result from 1. Whether scalp clones were CD4 or CD8 was inferred by matching scalp TCRbeta sequences against CD4 and CD8 repertoires sorted from blood. TCRdb's version of the immuneACCESS table is confined to in-frame rearrangements and falls short of the full clone set. An unresolved V gene accounts for under half of the shortfall where checked; the remainder is of unknown origin. The V and J calls and clone size are taken from that table; D and trimming were inferred from the DNA. The sample data list 160,000 or so clones, and roughly 65% of these were observed just once. The ten most abundant clones make up approximately 0.9% of the sample.

Details on this clone: This receptor's antigen is unknown. It has no much larger one-base neighbor in the sample; base qualities were not kept.

Explained via the paper, the time point label denotes: less than five weeks on oral tofacitinib. The treatment or condition label of this sample denotes: oral pan-JAK inhibitor, 5-10 mg twice daily. Peripheral blood and lesional scalp punch biopsies were obtained from patients with alopecia areata. PBMCs were separated by density centrifugation and stained for CD3, CD4 and CD8, after which CD4+ and CD8+ T cells were sorted on a FACSAria. CDR1 and CDR2, looked up from the germline V gene (reference sequence), are MNHEY and SMNVEV. The V end gives up 6 bases and the J end 9 bases, leaving 20 bases in the junction not matched to a gene. The CDR3 sequence holds 17 residues, the cysteine and phenylalanine included. CDR3 DNA is the only sequence kept; it has 51 bases, read in frame from the first base. General study outcomes and caveats: Shared TCR sequences between patients were less evident than in mice, which may be partly attributable to HLA diversity in the patient population. Scalp TCR repertoire analysis is complicated because resident alphabeta T cells in normal human skin are also sequenced, whereas mouse skin is dominated by gammadelta T cells. Because the treated cohort was small and had only one nonresponder, larger studies are needed to examine links between baseline CD8+ expansion and response. With tofacitinib, both scalp clonality and the number of expanded CD8+ clones among the top 100 scalp clones went down significantly. Higher clonality and more expanded CD8+ clones were observed in lesional scalp than in normal scalp, particularly in alopecia totalis/universalis, a finding suggestive of antigenic drive. During tofacitinib treatment, many expanded lesional clones stuck around in both scalp and blood, and this persistence may partly explain why relapse happens after treatment is stopped.

This chain is built from TRBV27 and TRBJ2-5; the junction holds 9 bases that match TRBD2. Sequencing used CD4+ T cells sorted from blood, obtained at week 4, from a patient treated with tofacitinib. The clonotype comes from a human donor with alopecia areata. The CDR3 in this case is CASSPGQRGVGGGAQYF. The sequenced DNA: TGTGCCAGCAGCCCTGGGCAGCGGGGGGTAGGAGGAGGGGCCCAGTACTTC.